Listed below are T cell receptor beta chains from one sample, sequenced in a study of shared clonotypes between healthy human individuals. Profiling relied on immunoSEQ multiplex PCR, and the TCRdb table lists in-frame clones only, not all of them. The table lists about 2.3 million clones, around 93% of them singletons, with 0.3% to 0.4% in the top ten. The specimen was naive CD4+ T cells from PBMCs. These receptors all come from a young man in good health. Some clones in this sample may be carry-over from other donors' samples. Both conserved end residues are part of each CDR3. A D gene is named only where the DNA matches it firmly. For some rows the clone size is stated as once, few or many, or as a class when expanded; others skip it.

TRBV7-9	NA	TRBJ2-3	NA	TGTGCCAGCGGCAGGGGGGCGGGAAGCACAGATACGCAGTATTTT	CASGRGAGSTDTQYF
TRBV10-3	NA	TRBJ1-5	NA	TGTGCCATCCCTTTCTTTACTGGAGGTTTTACTCGGCCCCAGCATTTT	CAIPFFTGGFTRPQHF
TRBV28	NA	TRBJ2-1	TRBD1	TGTGCCAGCAGTACCCGCCGGACAGGTTACAATGAGCAGTTCTTC	CASSTRRTGYNEQFF
TRBV7-9	once	TRBJ2-3	TRBD1	TGTGCCAGCAGCCGCCGTGCACCGGGACAGGGGGCAGATACGCAGTATTTT	CASSRRAPGQGADTQYF
TRBV6-1	few	TRBJ1-5	NA	TGTGCCAGCAGTGATCGGGGGGGGAATCAGCCCCAGCATTTT	CASSDRGGNQPQHF
TRBV2	NA	TRBJ2-5	TRBD2	TGTGCCAGCAGTCGGACTAGCGGGGGGACCCAGTACTTC	CASSRTSGGTQYF
TRBV5-1	NA	TRBJ2-7	NA	TGCGCCAGCAGCCCCACCCCGGGAAGCTACGAGCAGTACTTC	CASSPTPGSYEQYF
TRBV7-9	NA	TRBJ2-2	TRBD1	TGTGCCAGCAGCCCTTGGACAGGGAACACCGGGGAGCTGTTTTTT	CASSPWTGNTGELFF
TRBV5-6	NA	TRBJ2-1	NA	TGTGCCAGCAGCCCCCTAGAGCGCTACAATGAGCAGTTCTTC	CASSPLERYNEQFF
TRBV5-1	NA	TRBJ1-1	NA	TGCGCCAGCAGCCCCGCGGGAGGGAGGAACACTGAAGCTTTCTTT	CASSPAGGRNTEAFF
TRBV5-1	NA	TRBJ1-2	NA	TGCGCCAGCAGCTTGGAGGTCAGTTTCTATGGCTACACCTTC	CASSLEVSFYGYTF
TRBV7-2	NA	TRBJ1-1	TRBD1	TGTGCCAGCAGCTTAAGACAGGGCACTGTCGCTTTCTTT	CASSLRQGTVAFF
TRBV27	NA	TRBJ1-1	TRBD1	TGTGCCAGCAGTTCACGACAGGGGGGAACTGAAGCTTTCTTT	CASSSRQGGTEAFF
TRBV5-1	NA	TRBJ2-1	TRBD2	TGCGCCAGCGCCACAGCGGGAGCCGGGACGAAGCAGTTCTTC	CASATAGAGTKQFF
TRBV10-3	NA	TRBJ1-1	NA	TGTGCCATCATGCTTAATCGAGAGGGCGAAAGGGCTTTCTTT	CAIMLNREGERAFF
TRBV7-9	NA	TRBJ2-2	NA	TGTGCCAGCAGCCCAAAGTCAGCGAACACCGGGGAGCTGTTTTTT	CASSPKSANTGELFF
TRBV2	once	TRBJ1-2	NA	TGTGCCAGCCGTCTAGAGGATCGGGCAAGAAGCTACACCTTC	CASRLEDRARSYTF
TRBV7-9	once	TRBJ1-4	TRBD1	TGTGCCAGCAGCGCCGGGACAGGAAATGAAAAACTGTTTTTT	CASSAGTGNEKLFF
TRBV9	NA	TRBJ1-2	NA	TGTGCCAGCAGCGTAGGTTTGGGGGGAGAGATTGGCTATGGCTACACCTTC	CASSVGLGGEIGYGYTF
TRBV2	NA	TRBJ2-6	NA	TGTGCCAGCAGTGAATTCGGACGGCTGACTGGGGCCAACGTCCTGACTTTC	CASSEFGRLTGANVLTF
TRBV28	NA	TRBJ2-5	NA	TGTGCCAGCAGCGGACTATGGGAGACCCAGTACTTC	CASSGLWETQYF
TRBV5-4	NA	TRBJ2-1	TRBD2	TGTGCCAGCAGCCCCCGTGACGGGAGGACCTTCAACAATGAGCAGTTCTTC	CASSPRDGRTFNNEQFF
TRBV4-1	NA	TRBJ2-5	NA	TGCGCCAGCAGCCAACCCCTTTTGGAGGAGACCCAGTACTTC	CASSQPLLEETQYF
TRBV7-3	NA	TRBJ2-1	TRBD2	TGTGCCAGCAGCTTAGGGACTAGCGGGAATGATGAGCAGTTCTTC	CASSLGTSGNDEQFF
TRBV5-6	NA	TRBJ2-3	NA	TGTGCCAGCAGCTTTAGTCAGGGTTATGGAGATACGCAGTATTTT	CASSFSQGYGDTQYF
TRBV11-2	once	TRBJ2-5	TRBD1	TGTGCCAGCAGCTTAGTCCAGACAGGGTTGGAGACCCAGTACTTC	CASSLVQTGLETQYF
TRBV18	NA	TRBJ2-1	TRBD2	TGTGCCAGCTCACCCCACTCCCTCAGTCGACTAGCCAGTAATGAGCAGTTCTTC	CASSPHSLSRLASNEQFF
TRBV9	NA	TRBJ2-7	TRBD1	TGTGCCAGCAGCGGGGGGGACAGGGCTGGGTACGAGCAGTACTTC	CASSGGDRAGYEQYF
TRBV18	NA	TRBJ1-1	TRBD1	TGTGCCAGCTCACGATCTGGGACAGATGAAGCTTTCTTT	CASSRSGTDEAFF
TRBV7-2	NA	TRBJ2-4	NA	TGTGCCAGCAGCCCTCGCCGGGCCGGAGAAGCCAAAAACATTCAGTACTTC	CASSPRRAGEAKNIQYF
TRBV15	NA	TRBJ1-3	TRBD1	TGTGCCACCAGCAGAGGACAGGGGACTGGAAACACCATATATTTT	CATSRGQGTGNTIYF
TRBV5-1	NA	TRBJ2-3	NA	TGCGCCAGCAGCTTCGGGGGCGCAGATACGCAGTATTTT	CASSFGGADTQYF
TRBV18	once	TRBJ2-1	TRBD2	TGTGCCAGCTCACCATTACCTGGCGGGAGAGCTCCTGATGGCTCCTACAATGAGCAGTTCTTC	CASSPLPGGRAPDGSYNEQFF
TRBV7-9	once	TRBJ2-7	NA	TGTGCCAGCAGCTCGGGTCTTGGTTCCTCCCTCTACGAGCAGTACTTC	CASSSGLGSSLYEQYF
TRBV5-1	NA	TRBJ1-2	NA	TGCGCCAGCAGCTCGGGTCGGGACACCTATTATGGCTACACCTTC	CASSSGRDTYYGYTF
TRBV7-9	once	TRBJ1-5	NA	TGTGCCAGCAGCTTAGGGGCAGGAGCTAATCAGCCCCAGCATTTT	CASSLGAGANQPQHF
TRBV7-3	once	TRBJ1-6	NA	TGTGCCAGCAGCGCCTCCGCGGGGTATTCACCCCTCCACTTT	CASSASAGYSPLHF
TRBV29-1	NA	TRBJ2-1	TRBD1	TGCAGCGTTGAAGCCGCCGACAGGGCCTACAATGAGCAGTTCTTC	CSVEAADRAYNEQFF
TRBV6-6	NA	TRBJ1-3	NA	TGTGCCAGCAGTTTGGCAGACTTTGGAAACACCATATATTTT	CASSLADFGNTIYF
TRBV5-6	NA	TRBJ2-3	NA	TGTGCCAGCAGCTTGGGGGGCGGCACAGATACGCAGTATTTT	CASSLGGGTDTQYF
TRBV7-2	NA	TRBJ2-3	TRBD2	TGTGCCAGCAGCCTCGGGACTAGCGGGAGTGGCAATACGCAGTATTTT	CASSLGTSGSGNTQYF
TRBV4-2	NA	TRBJ2-2	TRBD2	TGTGCCAGCAGCCTCGGGACTAGCGGGAACACCGGGGAGCTGTTTTTT	CASSLGTSGNTGELFF
TRBV6-1	NA	TRBJ2-7	NA	TGTGCCAGCCGGGCTATTTACGAGCAGTACTTC	CASRAIYEQYF
TRBV7-9	NA	TRBJ2-7	NA	TGTGCCAGCAGCCGTCCCACTACATTTTCCTACGAGCAGTACTTC	CASSRPTTFSYEQYF
TRBV18	once	TRBJ2-5	NA	TGTGCCAGCTCACCACTCCGGTGGGAGACCCAGTACTTC	CASSPLRWETQYF
TRBV6-1	NA	TRBJ1-5	NA	TGTGCCAGCAGTAACAGTGAGAGCAATCAGCCCCAGCATTTT	CASSNSESNQPQHF
TRBV28	NA	TRBJ2-7	TRBD1	TGTGCCACGCTATCCCCGGGACAGGGATCCGAGCAGTACTTC	CATLSPGQGSEQYF
TRBV7-2	NA	TRBJ1-1	NA	TGTGCCAGCAGCGATAGAAGGGGCTTAAACACTGAAGCTTTCTTT	CASSDRRGLNTEAFF
TRBV18	once	TRBJ2-4	NA	TGTGCCAGCTCACCCTCGAGGCAGATCGGAGCCAAAAACATTCAGTACTTC	CASSPSRQIGAKNIQYF
TRBV28	NA	TRBJ2-3	NA	TGTGCCAGCAGTACCGGGATGGGTTACACAGATACGCAGTATTTT	CASSTGMGYTDTQYF
TRBV25-1	NA	TRBJ1-2	NA	TGTGCCAGCAGTGATCCGGGTCCCAACTATGGCTACACCTTC	CASSDPGPNYGYTF
TRBV5-1	NA	TRBJ2-1	TRBD2	TGCGCCAGCAGCTTGGTAGCGGGATATGAGCAGTTCTTC	CASSLVAGYEQFF
TRBV11-2	NA	TRBJ2-2	TRBD2	TGTGCCAGCAGTCCCATTGCTAGCGGAGGGAACACCGGGGAGCTGTTTTTT	CASSPIASGGNTGELFF
TRBV11-2	NA	TRBJ1-1	NA	TGTGCCAGCAGCTTTTCAGGGAGCACTGAAGCTTTCTTT	CASSFSGSTEAFF
TRBV5-6	NA	TRBJ2-3	NA	TGTGCCAGCAGCCTGACACCTTACACAGATACGCAGTATTTT	CASSLTPYTDTQYF
TRBV5-5	NA	TRBJ1-3	TRBD1	TGTGCCAGCAGCCCGGGACAGGGATCCGGAAACACCATATATTTT	CASSPGQGSGNTIYF
TRBV27	NA	TRBJ2-1	NA	TGTGCCAGCAGCTTACCCTTACGGATTCCTCCCTACAATGAGCAGTTCTTC	CASSLPLRIPPYNEQFF
TRBV6-5	NA	TRBJ1-3	NA	TGTGCCAGCAGGTACAGTGTCTCTGGAAACACCATATATTTT	CASRYSVSGNTIYF
TRBV6-1	few	TRBJ1-1	NA	TGTGCCAGCAGTGATGCGGGGGGATCTCCTGAAGCTTTCTTT	CASSDAGGSPEAFF